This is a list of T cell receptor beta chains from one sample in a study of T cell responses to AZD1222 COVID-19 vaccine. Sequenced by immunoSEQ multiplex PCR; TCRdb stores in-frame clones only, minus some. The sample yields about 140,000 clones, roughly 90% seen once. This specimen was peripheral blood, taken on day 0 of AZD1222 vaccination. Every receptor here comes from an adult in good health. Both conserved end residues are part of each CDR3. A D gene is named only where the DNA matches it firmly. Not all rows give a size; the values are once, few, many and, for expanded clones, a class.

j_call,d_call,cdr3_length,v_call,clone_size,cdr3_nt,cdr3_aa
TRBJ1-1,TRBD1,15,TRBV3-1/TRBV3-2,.,TGTGCCAGCAGCCCGCCTCGGACAGGGAACACTGAAGCTTTCTTT,CASSPPRTGNTEAFF
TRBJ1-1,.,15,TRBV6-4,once,TGTGCCAGCAGTGACTCACCTGACATGAACACTGAAGCTTTCTTT,CASSDSPDMNTEAFF
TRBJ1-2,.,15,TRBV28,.,TGTGCCAGCAGTTTGGGCCGAGTGGGAGTCTATGGCTACACCTTC,CASSLGRVGVYGYTF
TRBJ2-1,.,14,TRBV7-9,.,TGTGCCAGCAGCTGGACTCCCGGCCACAATGAGCAGTTCTTC,CASSWTPGHNEQFF
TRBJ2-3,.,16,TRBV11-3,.,TGTGCCAGCAGCTTAGCCGGGGGTACGAGCACAGATACGCAGTATTTT,CASSLAGGTSTDTQYF
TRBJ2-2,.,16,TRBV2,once,TGTGCCAGCAGACCTGAGCTGTTAGGGGGGGCCGGGGAGCTGTTTTTT,CASRPELLGGAGELFF
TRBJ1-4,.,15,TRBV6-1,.,TGTGCCAGCAGTGACGGGGGTCCCACTAATGAAAAACTGTTTTTT,CASSDGGPTNEKLFF
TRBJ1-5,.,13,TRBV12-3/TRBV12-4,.,TGTGCCAGCAGTTTAGAGGACCCTCAGCCCCAGCATTTT,CASSLEDPQPQHF
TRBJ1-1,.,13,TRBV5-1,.,TGCGCCAGCAGCTTGGAGGGGAACACTGAAGCTTTCTTT,CASSLEGNTEAFF
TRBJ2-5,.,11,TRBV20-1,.,TGCAGTGCTAGAGCCGTAGAGACCCAGTACTTC,CSARAVETQYF
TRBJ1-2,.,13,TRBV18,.,TGTGCCAGCTCACCACTCGGGCAGGATGGCTACACCTTC,CASSPLGQDGYTF
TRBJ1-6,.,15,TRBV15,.,TGTGCCACCAGCAGAGCGGGCCCTAATAATTCACCCCTCCACTTT,CATSRAGPNNSPLHF
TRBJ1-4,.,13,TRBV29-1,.,TGCAGCGTTTCCGCAGGGAGAGCTGAAAAACTGTTTTTT,CSVSAGRAEKLFF
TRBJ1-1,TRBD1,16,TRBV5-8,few,TGTGCCAGCAGCTTCGACCGGGACAGGGGTTACACTGAAGCTTTCTTT,CASSFDRDRGYTEAFF
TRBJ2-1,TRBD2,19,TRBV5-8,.,TGTGCCAGCAGCGACCCAGCGGGGCGGGGGGGTTATTCCTACAATGAGCAGTTCTTC,CASSDPAGRGGYSYNEQFF
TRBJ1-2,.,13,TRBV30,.,TGTGCCTGGAGTGTGGACCTTAACTATGGCTACACCTTC,CAWSVDLNYGYTF
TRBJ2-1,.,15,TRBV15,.,TGTGCCACCAGCAATCGGGGGCTCAACGCGAATGAGCAGTTCTTC,CATSNRGLNANEQFF
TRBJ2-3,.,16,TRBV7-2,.,TGTGCCAGCAGCTTAAGGTTACAGGGATCCACAGATACGCAGTATTTT,CASSLRLQGSTDTQYF
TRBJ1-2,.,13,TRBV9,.,TGTGCCAGCAGCCCGACAGTAAACTATGGCTACACCTTC,CASSPTVNYGYTF
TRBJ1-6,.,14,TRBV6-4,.,TGTGCCAGCAGTTGCCGAACAGGTAATTCACCCCTCCACTTT,CASSCRTGNSPLHF
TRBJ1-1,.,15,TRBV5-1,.,TGCGCCAGCAGCTTGGGGGCAGGGATGAACACTGAAGCTTTCTTT,CASSLGAGMNTEAFF
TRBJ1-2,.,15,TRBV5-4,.,TGTGCCAGCAGCTTGGAGGGCAGAAATAACTATGGCTACACCTTC,CASSLEGRNNYGYTF
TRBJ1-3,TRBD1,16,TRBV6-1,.,TGTGCCAGCAGTGAAGCTGGGACAGGGGCTGGAAACACCATATATTTT,CASSEAGTGAGNTIYF
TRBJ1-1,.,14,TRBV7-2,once,TGTGCCAGCAGCTTGGGCCGGAGAAACACTGAAGCTTTCTTT,CASSLGRRNTEAFF
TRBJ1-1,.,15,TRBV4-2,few,TGTGCCAGCAGCCAGAACAGGGCAATGAACACTGAAGCTTTCTTT,CASSQNRAMNTEAFF
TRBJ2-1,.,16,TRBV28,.,TGTGCCAGCAGTTTAGGGGACTCACTCTTCTTTTGGGAGCAGTTCTTC,CASSLGDSLFFWEQFF
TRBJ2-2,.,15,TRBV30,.,TGTGCCTGGAGTGGAGGCTTAGGGGGCACCGGGGAGCTGTTTTTT,CAWSGGLGGTGELFF
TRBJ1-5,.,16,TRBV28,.,TGTGCCAGCATTGACGGACAGCACTATAGCAATCAGCCCCAGCATTTT,CASIDGQHYSNQPQHF
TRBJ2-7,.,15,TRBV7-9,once,TGTGCCAGCAGCTTGAAGCGGCAGGGATCGGACGAGCAGTACTTC,CASSLKRQGSDEQYF
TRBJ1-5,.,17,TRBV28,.,TGTGCCACCGTCCGGGACCAAACCCTATCGGGCAATCAGCCCCAGCATTTT,CATVRDQTLSGNQPQHF
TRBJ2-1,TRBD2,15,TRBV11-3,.,TGTGCCAGCAGCTTGGGACTAGCGGCTTTAAATGAGCAGTTCTTC,CASSLGLAALNEQFF
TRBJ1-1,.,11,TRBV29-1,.,TGCAGCGTTGCGAGGGTAACTGAAGCTTTCTTT,CSVARVTEAFF
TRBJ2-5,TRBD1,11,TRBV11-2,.,TGTGCCAGCAGCTCCACAGGGGCCCAGTACTTC,CASSSTGAQYF
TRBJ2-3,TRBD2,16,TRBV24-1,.,TGTGCCACCAGTGAAACTAGCGGGAGAAGTAGAGATACGCAGTATTTT,CATSETSGRSRDTQYF
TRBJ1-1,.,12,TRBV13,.,TGTGCCAGCAGCTTAGGATACACTGAAGCTTTCTTT,CASSLGYTEAFF
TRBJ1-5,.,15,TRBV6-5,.,TGTGCCACCAAACGGGAGAATCCCCTTAATCAGCCCCAGCATTTT,CATKRENPLNQPQHF
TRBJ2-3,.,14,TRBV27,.,TGTGCCAGCAGTTTCAGGGTTTTCGGAGATACGCAGTATTTT,CASSFRVFGDTQYF
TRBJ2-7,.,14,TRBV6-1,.,TGTGCCAGCAGTGAAGATGGGGGGCAGGACGAGCAGTACTTC,CASSEDGGQDEQYF
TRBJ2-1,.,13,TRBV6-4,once,TGTGCCACCCGGGATCTCTCCTACAATGAGCAGTTCTTC,CATRDLSYNEQFF
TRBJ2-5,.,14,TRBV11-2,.,TGTGCCAGCAGCTTAATGTTGGGGGGAGAGACCCAGTACTTC,CASSLMLGGETQYF
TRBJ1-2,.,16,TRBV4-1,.,TGCGCCAGCAGCCAAGATCCTAACAGGATGATCTATGGCTACACCTTC,CASSQDPNRMIYGYTF
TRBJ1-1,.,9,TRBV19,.,TGTGCCCGACCGAAATTAGCTTTCTTT,CARPKLAFF
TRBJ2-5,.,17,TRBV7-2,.,TGTGCCAGCAGCTTAGTTCGGGACGGGATACGTTATGAGACCCAGTACTTC,CASSLVRDGIRYETQYF
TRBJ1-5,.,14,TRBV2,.,TGTGCCAGCACCACCCTGGGGGGTAATCAGCCCCAGCATTTT,CASTTLGGNQPQHF
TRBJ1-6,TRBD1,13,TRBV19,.,TGTGCCAGTAAACGACAGGGGAAGGCACCCCTCCACTTT,CASKRQGKAPLHF
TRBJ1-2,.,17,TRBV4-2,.,TGTGCCAGCAGCCAAGCCGCGACATTGGACGTGATCTATGGCTACACCTTC,CASSQAATLDVIYGYTF
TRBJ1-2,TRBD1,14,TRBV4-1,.,TGCGCCAGCAGCTCGACAGGGGGTCACTATGGCTACACCTTC,CASSSTGGHYGYTF
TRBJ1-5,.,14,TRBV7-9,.,TGTGCCAGCAGCTTATTTGCTAGCAATCAGCCCCAGCATTTT,CASSLFASNQPQHF
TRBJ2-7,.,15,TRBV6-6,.,TGTGCCAGCAGTTACCGCCGGACAGAGTCCTACGAGCAGTACTTC,CASSYRRTESYEQYF
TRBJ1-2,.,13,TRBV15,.,TGTGCCACCAGCTTGGCCACCCCCTATGGCTACACCTTC,CATSLATPYGYTF
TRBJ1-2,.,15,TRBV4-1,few,TGCGCCAGCAGCCAAGATGACGACAGGTCGTATGGCTACACCTTC,CASSQDDDRSYGYTF
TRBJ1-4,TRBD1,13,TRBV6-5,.,TGTGCCAGCAGCCGGGACAGGGACGAAAAACTGTTTTTT,CASSRDRDEKLFF
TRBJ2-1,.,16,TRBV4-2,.,TGTGCCAGCAGCCAAGAAAGTTCACCCGCCCAGAAGGAGCAGTTCTTC,CASSQESSPAQKEQFF
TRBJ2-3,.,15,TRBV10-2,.,TGCGCCAGCAGTGAGGGCCATCTAAGTAGGGATACGCAGTATTTT,CASSEGHLSRDTQYF